Given below is one T cell receptor beta chain in context. The target antigen is unknown. The source of the sample is a study of cytomegalovirus exposure and HLA in healthy donors. The PCR employed 60 Vbeta primers together with 13 Jbeta primers. TCRdb keeps only in-frame clones here, not all; method: immunoSEQ multiplex PCR. The data show over 150,000 clones, approximately 80% seen once. Germline values: CDR1 LNHDA, CDR2 SQIVND (reference sequence). The CDR3 has 16 amino acids. Trimming shortened V by 8 bases and J by 2 bases, and 16 bases separated the two germline ends. Whole-study findings and limits: No immune exposure information besides CMV serostatus was available.

This chain connects TRBV19 to TRBJ2-6; perhaps TRBD2 as D (6 bases). The TCR comes from a woman in her 40s in good health and CMV-seropositive. Sample: PBMCs. The CDR3 protein is CASGGIQVTGANVLTF. The DNA for the CDR3 is TGTGCCAGTGGGGGGATACAGGTCACTGGGGCCAACGTCCTGACTTTC. Based on the CDR3 plus reference TRBV19 and TRBJ2-6, the full variable domain is DGGITQSPKYLFRKEGQNVTLSCEQNLNHDAMYWYRQDPGQGLRLIYYSQIVNDFQKGDIAEGYSVSREKKESFPLTVTSAQKNPTAFYLCASGGIQVTGANVLTFGAGSRLTVL.